The clone carrying this TCR beta chain appeared a single time. The antigen remains undetermined. Germline CDR1 is MNHNS and CDR2 is SASEGT. The V gene end was trimmed by 5 bases and the J gene end by 0 bases; junction bases not matched to a gene: 5. The CDR3 totals 15 residues. This entry comes from a study of cytomegalovirus exposure and HLA in healthy donors. Points from the study as a whole: Investigators reported 150 to 200 TCR beta chains as tied to cytomegalovirus.

The PCR had 60 Vbeta and 13 Jbeta primers. This table comes from immunoSEQ multiplex PCR, and its TCRdb copy is limited to in-frame clones, with some not included. Of about 160,000 clones in the sample, about 75% are singletons; the top ten hold just under 1%. The sequence was obtained from a woman aged 45-59 years in good health and CMV-seropositive. The chain uses TRBV6-1 and TRBJ2-3; 7 bases match TRBD1. The sample comprised PBMCs. CDR3 in amino acids: CASSLYRGSTDTQYF. The CDR3 nucleotides read TGTGCCAGCAGTTTATACAGGGGAAGCACAGATACGCAGTATTTT.